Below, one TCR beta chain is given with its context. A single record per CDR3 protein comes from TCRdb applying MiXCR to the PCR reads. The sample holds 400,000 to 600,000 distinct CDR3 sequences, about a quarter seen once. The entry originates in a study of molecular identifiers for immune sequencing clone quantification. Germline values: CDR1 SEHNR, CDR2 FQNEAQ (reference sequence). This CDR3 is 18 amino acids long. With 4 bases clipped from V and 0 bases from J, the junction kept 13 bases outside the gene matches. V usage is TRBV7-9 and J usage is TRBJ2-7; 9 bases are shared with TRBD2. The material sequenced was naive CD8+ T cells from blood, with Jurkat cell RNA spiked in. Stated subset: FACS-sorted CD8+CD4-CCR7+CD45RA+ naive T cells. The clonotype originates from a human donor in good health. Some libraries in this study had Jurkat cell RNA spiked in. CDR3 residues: CASSSPTPREGTSYEQYF. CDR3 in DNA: TGTGCCAGCAGCTCCCCAACACCGCGGGAGGGGACCTCCTACGAGCAGTACTTC.